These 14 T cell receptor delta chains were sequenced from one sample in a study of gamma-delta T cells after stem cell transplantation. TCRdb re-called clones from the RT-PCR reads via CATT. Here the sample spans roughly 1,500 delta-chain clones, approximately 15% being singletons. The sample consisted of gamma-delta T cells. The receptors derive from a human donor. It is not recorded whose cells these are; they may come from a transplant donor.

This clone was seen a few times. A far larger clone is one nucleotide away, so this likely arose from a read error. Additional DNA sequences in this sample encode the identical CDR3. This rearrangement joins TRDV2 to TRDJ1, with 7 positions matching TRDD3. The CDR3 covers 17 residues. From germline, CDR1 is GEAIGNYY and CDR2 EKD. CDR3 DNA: TGTGCCTGTGATCCCATACTGGCCGGGATACACACCGATAAACTAATCTTT. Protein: CACDPILAGIHTDKLIF.

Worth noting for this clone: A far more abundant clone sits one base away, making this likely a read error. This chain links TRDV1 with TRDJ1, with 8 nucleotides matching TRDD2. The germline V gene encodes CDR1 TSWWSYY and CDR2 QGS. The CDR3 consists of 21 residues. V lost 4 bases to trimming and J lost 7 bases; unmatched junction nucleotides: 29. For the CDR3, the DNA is TGTGCTCTTGGGGCCCGCTTCCTACGTTTATTGAGTAGAGGGATGCGGCCTAAACTCATCTTT. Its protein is CALGARFLRLLSRGMRPKLIF.

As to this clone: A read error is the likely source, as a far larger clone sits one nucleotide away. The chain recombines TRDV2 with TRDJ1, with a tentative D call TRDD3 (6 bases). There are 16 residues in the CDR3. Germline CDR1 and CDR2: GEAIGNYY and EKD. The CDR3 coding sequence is TGTGCCCGTGAGCTGGTGGGGGGCGAGTACACCGATAAACTCATCTTT. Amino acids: CARELVGGEYTDKLIF.

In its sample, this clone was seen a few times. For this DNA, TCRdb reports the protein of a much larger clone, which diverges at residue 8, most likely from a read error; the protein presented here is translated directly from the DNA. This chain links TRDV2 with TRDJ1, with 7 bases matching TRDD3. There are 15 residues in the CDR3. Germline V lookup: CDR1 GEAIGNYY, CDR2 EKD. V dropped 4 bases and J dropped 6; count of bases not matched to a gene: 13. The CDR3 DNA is TGTGCCTGTGAGGATCTGGGGGGCCCAGGAAATAAACTCATCTTT. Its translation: CACEDLGGPGNKLIF.

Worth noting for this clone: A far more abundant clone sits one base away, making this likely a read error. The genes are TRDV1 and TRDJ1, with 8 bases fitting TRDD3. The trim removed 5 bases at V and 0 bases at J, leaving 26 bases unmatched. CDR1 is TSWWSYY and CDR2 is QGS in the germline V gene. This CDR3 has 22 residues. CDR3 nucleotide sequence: TGTGCTCTTGGGTACCTTCCACTCTCCCCTTTTCTGGGGGACCGTTACACCGATAAACTCATCTTT. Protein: CALGYLPLSPFLGDRYTDKLIF.

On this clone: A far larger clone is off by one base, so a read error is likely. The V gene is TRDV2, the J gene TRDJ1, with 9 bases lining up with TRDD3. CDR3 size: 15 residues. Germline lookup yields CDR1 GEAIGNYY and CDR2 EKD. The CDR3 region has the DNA TGTGCCTGTGGCACCCTGGGGGATCACACCGATAAACTCATCTTT. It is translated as CACGTLGDHTDKLIF.

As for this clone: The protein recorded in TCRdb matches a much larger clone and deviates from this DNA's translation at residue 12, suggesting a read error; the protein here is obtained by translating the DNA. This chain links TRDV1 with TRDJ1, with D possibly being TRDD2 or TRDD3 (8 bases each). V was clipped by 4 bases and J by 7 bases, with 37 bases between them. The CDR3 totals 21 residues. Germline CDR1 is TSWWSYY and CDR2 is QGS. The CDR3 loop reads CALGARFLRLLCRGIRPKLIF. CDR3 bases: TGTGCTCTTGGGGCCCGCTTCCTACGTTTATTGTGTAGAGGGATACGGCCTAAACTCATCTTT.

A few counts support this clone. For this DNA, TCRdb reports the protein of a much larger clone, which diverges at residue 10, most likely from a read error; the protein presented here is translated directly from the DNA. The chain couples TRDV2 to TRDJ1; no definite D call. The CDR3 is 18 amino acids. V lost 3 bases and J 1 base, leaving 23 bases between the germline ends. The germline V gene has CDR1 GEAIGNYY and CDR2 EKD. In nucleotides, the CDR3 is TGTGCCTGTGACGAGATCATGGGAAGGGGTAGGGCCACCGATAAACTCATCTTT. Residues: CACDEIMGRGRATDKLIF.

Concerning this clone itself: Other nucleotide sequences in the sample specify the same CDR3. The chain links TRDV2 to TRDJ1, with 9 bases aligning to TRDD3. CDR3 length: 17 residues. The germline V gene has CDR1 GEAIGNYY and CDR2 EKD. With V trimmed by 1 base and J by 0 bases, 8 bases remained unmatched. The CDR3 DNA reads TGTGCCTGTGACACGCTGGGGGATTCCCAGTACACCGATAAACTCATCTTT. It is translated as CACDTLGDSQYTDKLIF.

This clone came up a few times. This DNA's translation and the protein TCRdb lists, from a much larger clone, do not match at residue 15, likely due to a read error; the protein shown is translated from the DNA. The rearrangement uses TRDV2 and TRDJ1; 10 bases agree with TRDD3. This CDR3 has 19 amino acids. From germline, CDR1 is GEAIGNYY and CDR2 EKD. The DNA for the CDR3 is TGTGCCTGTGACACCGTCAATACTGGGGGATCGAAGGCCACCGAAAAACTCATCTTT. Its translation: CACDTVNTGGSKATEKLIF.

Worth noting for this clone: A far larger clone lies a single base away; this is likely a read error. The CDR3 region is CACDTLGADKLIF. CDR3 nucleotide sequence: TGTGCCTGTGACACACTAGGGGCCGATAAACTCATCTTT. J is TRDJ1 and V is TRDV2; no clear D. Germline loops: CDR1 GEAIGNYY, CDR2 EKD. CDR3 length: 13 residues. Trimming pared 1 base from V and 3 bases from J, leaving 8 bases between.

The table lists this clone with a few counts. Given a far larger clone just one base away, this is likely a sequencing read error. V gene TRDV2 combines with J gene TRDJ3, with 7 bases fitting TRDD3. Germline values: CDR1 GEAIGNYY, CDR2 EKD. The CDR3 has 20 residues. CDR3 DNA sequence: TGTGCCTGTGACGCTATACTGGGGACATCCCGCTCCTGGGGCACCCGACAGATGTTTTTC. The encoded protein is CACDAILGTSRSWGTRQMFF.

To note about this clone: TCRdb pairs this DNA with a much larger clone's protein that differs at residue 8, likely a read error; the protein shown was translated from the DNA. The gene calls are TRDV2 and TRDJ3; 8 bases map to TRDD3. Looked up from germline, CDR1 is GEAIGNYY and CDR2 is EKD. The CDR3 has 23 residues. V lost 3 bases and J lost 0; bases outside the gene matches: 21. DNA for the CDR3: TGTGCCTGTGACCCGCGACCCGCTGTACTGGGGGGAGTGAGCTCCTGGGACACCCGACAGATGTTTTTC. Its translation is CACDPRPAVLGGVSSWDTRQMFF.

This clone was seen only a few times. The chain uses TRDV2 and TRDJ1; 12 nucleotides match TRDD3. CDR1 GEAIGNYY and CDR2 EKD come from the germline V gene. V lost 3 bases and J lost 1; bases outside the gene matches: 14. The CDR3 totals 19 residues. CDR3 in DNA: TGTGCCTGTGACGAACTTGACGCTGGGGGATACGCTCCCACCGATAAACTCATCTTT. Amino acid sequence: CACDELDAGGYAPTDKLIF.